The 10 T cell receptor beta chains below were found in one sample sequenced in a study of cytomegalovirus exposure and HLA in healthy donors. It was with 60 Vbeta and 13 Jbeta primers that the PCR ran. Only in-frame clones appear in the TCRdb table, and some are missing; sequencing was by immunoSEQ multiplex PCR. This table holds some 100,000 clones, roughly 85% found once. The sequencing sample was made of PBMCs. The receptors here all came from a young man in good health and CMV-seronegative.

The rearrangement links TRBV5-1 to TRBJ2-5; D gene ambiguous. Germline CDR1 reads SGHRS; CDR2 reads YFSETQ. V dropped 0 bases and J dropped 2 bases, with 14 bases sitting between them. CDR3 length: 16 amino acids. This CDR3 is CASSLAQSFQQETQYF. The CDR3 DNA reads TGCGCCAGCAGCTTGGCCCAATCCTTTCAGCAAGAGACCCAGTACTTC.

This chain links TRBV7-9 with TRBJ2-3; TRBD2 matches at 11 bases. With V trimmed by 4 bases and J by 2 bases, 8 bases remained unmatched. Germline V gene sequence: CDR1 SEHNR, CDR2 FQNEAQ (reference sequence). This CDR3 spans 17 amino acids. Here the CDR3 reads CASSSSPGLADTDTQYF. The CDR3 bases are TGTGCCAGCAGCTCATCTCCGGGACTAGCGGACACAGATACGCAGTATTTT.

Only one count was recorded for this clone. Written as DNA, the CDR3 is TGCGCCAGCAGCCAGGAACAGTCGTTGGGTCAGCCCCAGCATTTT. Residues: CASSQEQSLGQPQHF. The V and J genes are TRBV4-1 and TRBJ1-5; D not certain. The germline V gene has CDR1 MGHRA and CDR2 YSYEKL. The CDR3 consists of 15 residues. Trimming removed 3 bases at V and 6 bases at J, with 15 bases between.

This clone was seen a handful of times. V usage is TRBV6-5 and J usage is TRBJ2-7, with 9 nucleotides matching TRBD2. The germline V gene has CDR1 MNHEY and CDR2 SVGAGI. V gave up 0 bases and J gave up 6 bases; unmatched junction bases: 9. The CDR3 length is 16 residues. The CDR3 DNA is TGTGCCAGCAGTTACTCTTCCTTAGCGGGAGCGGGCGAGCAGTACTTC. Its translation is CASSYSSLAGAGEQYF.

This clone has only a few counts. The V and J genes are TRBV6-1 and TRBJ2-3; possibly TRBD1 for D (5 bases). Germline V gene sequence: CDR1 MNHNS, CDR2 SASEGT. The CDR3 totals 15 residues. V shed 4 bases and J shed 1 base, with 12 bases lying between them. CDR3 amino acids: CASSALGLGTDTQYF. In nucleotides, the CDR3 is TGTGCCAGCAGTGCCCTGGGGCTTGGCACAGATACGCAGTATTTT.

V gene TRBV28 combines with J gene TRBJ1-2, with D perhaps matching TRBD1 (6 bases). The germline V gene encodes CDR1 MDHEN and CDR2 SYDVKM. The CDR3 is 13 amino acids. Deletions cut 5 bases from V and 4 bases from J, with 11 bases between. The CDR3 region is CASSLRDTYGYTF. The CDR3 DNA reads TGTGCCAGCAGTCTCCGGGACACCTATGGCTACACCTTC.

The genes are TRBV30 and TRBJ1-5; tentatively, D is TRBD1 (6 bases). The CDR3 is 14 residues long. The V gene's germline CDR1 is GTSNPN and CDR2 SVGIG (reference sequence). The germline V and J ends were trimmed by 3 bases and 4 bases, with 13 bases remaining between them. CDR3 DNA sequence: TGTGCCTGGAGGTCGGGGACATCGAATCAGCCCCAGCATTTT. Its protein is CAWRSGTSNQPQHF. The full variable domain, completed using reference TRBV30 and TRBJ1-5, is SQTIHQWPATLVQPVGSPLSLECTVEGTSNPNLYWYRQAAGRGLQLLFYSVGIGQISSEVPQNLSASRPQDRQFILSSKKLLLSDSGFYLCAWRSGTSNQPQHFGDGTRLSIL.

The J gene is TRBJ1-5, the V gene TRBV7-9; TRBD1 aligns across 8 bases. CDR1 and CDR2 from the germline V gene are SEHNR and FQNEAQ (reference sequence). The length of the CDR3 is 14 residues. Unmatched junction bases numbered 5, after V lost 5 bases and J lost 5 bases. Here the CDR3 DNA reads TGTGCCAGCAGCCAGGACAGGGTGGATCAGCCCCAGCATTTT. This codes for CASSQDRVDQPQHF.

DNA for the CDR3: TGCGCCAGCAGCCAAGAAACAGGGGTAGACATTCAGTACTTC. This encodes CASSQETGVDIQYF. The chain uses TRBV4-1 and TRBJ2-4; TRBD1 matches 7 bases. The CDR3 is made up of 14 amino acids. The V and J ends lost 0 bases and 8 bases, in that order; junction bases with no gene match: 4. CDR1 MGHRA and CDR2 YSYEKL come from the germline V gene.

The sample holds a few counts of this clone. The rearrangement links TRBV6-6 to TRBJ2-1, with D perhaps matching TRBD1 (6 bases). V was clipped by 5 bases and J by 9 bases, with 14 bases between them. This CDR3 spans 13 amino acids. Germline V gene data show CDR1 as MNHNY and CDR2 as SVGAGI (reference sequence). CDR3 DNA: TGTGCCAGCAGTCTCCAGTTAGGGGGTGAGCAGTTCTTC. It is translated as CASSLQLGGEQFF.